The 13 T cell receptor beta chains in this list originate from one sample, sequenced in a study of T cells in Graves' hyperthyroidism and ophthalmopathy (dated by TCRdb to between 2017 and 2020). Library creation used multiplex PCR. The instrument given in TCRdb is Illumina HiSeq 2000. The TCR beta CDR3 regions were amplified from the RNA transcripts. The first round of RT-PCR for the TCR CDR3 was performed with the HTBI primer set and the Qiagen OneStep RT-PCR kit. In TCRdb, the public reads were trimmed at Q25 with fastp and aligned with MiXCR, with productive beta chains retained. Rows merge per CDR3 protein into single entries with the most common DNA and genes. The sample includes fewer than 400,000 distinct CDR3 sequences, with 16% observed a single time. The ten largest account for around a third of the sample. The material sequenced was blood. Receptor source: a man younger than 45 with Graves' hyperthyroidism.

As concerns this clonotype: A much larger clone lies a single base off, so this may be a read error. J is TRBJ2-1 and V is TRBV20-1; 9 bases match TRBD2. V was pared by 1 base and J by 3 bases, with 7 bases of the junction left unmatched. Germline CDR1 DFQATT, CDR2 SNEGSKA (reference sequence). The CDR3 totals 16 residues. In nucleotides, the CDR3 is TGCAGTGCTAGAGGTCTTGATAGCGGGAGCTACAATGAGCAGTTCTTC. Amino acids: CSARGLDSGSYNEQFF.

This clonotype was seen only a few times. This chain connects TRBV5-1 to TRBJ2-3; 7 bases line up with TRBD2. This CDR3 contains 15 residues. V shed 0 bases, J shed 2 bases, and the junction held 3 bases outside the gene matches. The germline CDR1 and CDR2 sequences are SGHRS and YFSETQ. The CDR3, as DNA: TGCGCCAGCAGCTTGGTTCAGCGGGACACAGATACGCAGTATTTT. Amino acid sequence: CASSLVQRDTDTQYF.

This clonotype occurred many times. The rearrangement uses TRBV5-1 and TRBJ1-1, with TRBD1 matching over 9 bases. The CDR3 has 14 residues. Germline V gives CDR1 SGHRS, CDR2 YFSETQ. V shed 6 bases and J 5 bases; nucleotides not matched to a gene: 8. CDR3 sequence: CASTLNGQGTEAFF. The CDR3 coding sequence is TGCGCCAGCACCCTGAACGGACAGGGGACTGAAGCTTTCTTT. Drawing the rest from reference TRBV5-1 and TRBJ1-1, the complete variable domain is KAGVTQTPRYLIKTRGQQVTLSCSPISGHRSVSWYQQTPGQGLQFLFEYFSETQRNKGNFPGRFSGRQFSNSRSEMNVSTLELGDSALYLCASTLNGQGTEAFFGQGTRLTVV.

A remark on this clonotype: This may arise from a read error, as a much more abundant clone is one base away. The genes are TRBV2 and TRBJ2-4; D gene ambiguous. CDR1 is SNHLY and CDR2 is FYNNEI in the germline V gene. V dropped 8 bases and J dropped 11 bases, with 16 bases sitting between them. The CDR3 consists of 12 residues. The CDR3 protein is CASGSDPAVQYF. For the CDR3, the DNA is TGTGCCAGCGGGTCTGATCCGGCCGTTCAGTACTTC.

This clonotype occurred a few times. The rearrangement uses TRBV4-1 and TRBJ2-1; 7 bases line up with TRBD2. Germline V gene lookup returns CDR1 MGHRA and CDR2 YSYEKL. This CDR3 is 15 amino acids long. Trimming took 1 base from V and 8 from J; bases not matched to a gene: 8. The CDR3 DNA reads TGCGCCAGCAGCCAAGCGACCGGGGGAGGGGATGAGCAGTTCTTC. Its translation is CASSQATGGGDEQFF.

This clonotype came up many times. V usage is TRBV6-2 or TRBV6-3 and J usage is TRBJ2-1; D may be TRBD1 or TRBD2 (5 bases each). The germline V and J ends were trimmed by 5 bases and 7 bases, with 18 bases remaining between them. The CDR3 length is 15 residues. Per germline, CDR1 MNHEY and CDR2 SVGEGT. The CDR3 reads CASSRGQGYLNEQFF. In nucleotides, the CDR3 is TGTGCCAGCAGTCGGGGCCAGGGTTATTTGAATGAGCAGTTCTTC.

This chain connects TRBV29-1 to TRBJ2-1; 9 bases align to TRBD1. There are 13 residues in the CDR3. Germline V gene sequence: CDR1 SQVTM, CDR2 ANQGSEA. The V segment lost 7 bases and the J segment 7 bases; nucleotides outside the gene matches: 8. CDR3 nucleotides: TGCAGCGGGCGGGGACAGGGAATAAATGAGCAGTTCTTC. Protein sequence: CSGRGQGINEQFF.

About this clonotype: This may be a read error: a much more frequent sequence differs by one nucleotide. The chain is built from TRBV3-1 and TRBJ1-2; D call uncertain. Germline V CDR1 and CDR2: LGHDT, YNNKEL (reference sequence). CDR3 length: 13 residues. The DNA of the CDR3 is TGTGCCAGCAGCCAAGTCGGCGGTTATGGCTCCACCTTC. It translates to CASSQVGGYGSTF.

A remark on this clonotype: A clone one base away is much larger, so this may be a read error. The V gene is TRBV27, the J gene TRBJ1-1; D remains ambiguous. The CDR3 totals 14 residues. The V and J ends lost 4 bases and 4 bases respectively, with 13 bases between them. Looked up from germline, CDR1 is MNHEY and CDR2 is SMNVEV (reference sequence). Here the CDR3 reads CASSSRKTSTEAFF. CDR3 DNA sequence: TGTGCCAGCAGTTCTCGGAAAACGAGCACTGAAGCTTTCTTT.

The chain joins TRBV29-1 to TRBJ2-1; possible D gene TRBD1, 5 bases. The germline V gene encodes CDR1 SQVTM and CDR2 ANQGSEA. This CDR3 comprises 13 residues. V lost 1 base, J lost 6 bases, and 10 bases lay in between. As DNA, the CDR3 is TGCAGCGTTGAAGCTCAGGGAAGCAATGAGCAGTTCTTC. Its translation is CSVEAQGSNEQFF.

The chain uses TRBV6-1 and TRBJ1-2; D might be TRBD1 (6 bases). The CDR3 totals 14 residues. Germline assignment: CDR1 MNHNS and CDR2 SASEGT. V shed 5 bases and J shed 4 bases, with 14 bases lying between them. CDR3 bases: TGTGCCAGCAGTCAAACCAGGGGAGTCTATGGCTACACCTTC. It specifies CASSQTRGVYGYTF.

This clonotype was observed many times. J is TRBJ2-5 and V is TRBV24-1; 9 bases match TRBD1. Germline V gene data show CDR1 as KGHDR and CDR2 as SFDVKD. Trimming at V came to 3 bases and at J to 4 bases, leaving 5 bases not matched to a gene. CDR3 length: 15 residues. The CDR3 region has the DNA TGTGCCACCAGTGATCCACAGGGGGCGGGAGAGACCCAGTACTTC. Translation gives CATSDPQGAGETQYF.

In this sample, this clonotype turned up a few times. The rearrangement uses TRBV12-3 or TRBV12-4 and TRBJ2-4, with 8 nucleotides matching TRBD1. Unmatched junction bases numbered 6, after V lost 8 bases and J lost 3 bases. The CDR3 consists of 14 residues. CDR3 protein: CASGTGGYKNIQYF. In DNA form, the CDR3 reads TGTGCCAGCGGAACAGGGGGTTACAAAAACATTCAGTACTTC.